Following are 32 T cell receptor beta chains from one sample sequenced in a study of blood T cells in healthy people across ages. Sample-barcoded 5' priming and a J-beta primer mix drove a second PCR of roughly 6 to 12 cycles. TCRdb used MiXCR to reprocess the 5' RACE reads, holding one entry per CDR3 protein. The sample shows approximately 800,000 distinct CDR3 sequences, around 50% of them seen only once. The material sequenced was blood. All receptors derive from a middle-aged man in good health.

The gene calls are TRBV2 and TRBJ1-2, with TRBD1 identical over 7 bases. Per germline, CDR1 SNHLY and CDR2 FYNNEI. Trimming took 3 bases from V and 7 from J; bases not matched to a gene: 17. The CDR3 extends over 17 amino acids. The CDR3 sequence is CASSDILQGYLSGGYTF. The CDR3, as DNA: TGTGCCAGCAGTGATATTCTACAGGGGTATCTCTCGGGTGGCTACACCTTC.

Written as DNA, the CDR3 is TGTGCCAGCAGCCAAGGGGCGGGGGGTTTAAACATTCAGTACTTC. Protein sequence: CASSQGAGGLNIQYF. The chain combines TRBV3-1 with TRBJ2-4; TRBD2 matches at 8 bases. The CDR3 totals 15 residues. V trimming: 1 base; J trimming: 6 bases; junction bases outside the gene matches: 5. Germline values: CDR1 LGHDT, CDR2 YNNKEL (reference sequence).

CDR3 in DNA: TGTGCCAGCAGCTTACGGGACAGGGCAAACATTCAGTACTTC. The encoded protein is CASSLRDRANIQYF. The rearrangement uses TRBV7-2 and TRBJ2-4, with 9 bases aligning to TRBD1. The V gene end was trimmed by 2 bases and the J gene end by 6 bases; junction bases not matched to a gene: 2. The CDR3 totals 14 residues. Germline V gene lookup returns CDR1 SGHTA and CDR2 FQGNSA. The full variable domain, completed using reference TRBV7-2 and TRBJ2-4, is GAGVSQSPSNKVTEKGKDVELRCDPISGHTALYWYRQSLGQGLEFLIYFQGNSAPDKSGLPSDRFSAERTGGSVSTLTIQRTQQEDSAVYLCASSLRDRANIQYFGAGTRLSVL.

This clonotype showed up just once. Here the CDR3 DNA reads TGTGCCAGCAGCGTCAACCCCGCGGGCCAGGAGACCCAGTACTTC. Translating gives CASSVNPAGQETQYF. This chain uses TRBV9 with TRBJ2-5; D is perhaps TRBD2 (5 bases). Germline V gene lookup returns CDR1 SGDLS and CDR2 YYNGEE. CDR3 length: 15 amino acids. V dropped 2 bases and J dropped 5 bases, with 16 bases sitting between them.

The V gene is TRBV7-2, the J gene TRBJ2-1; 7 nucleotides agree with TRBD1. Trimming at V came to 5 bases and at J to 10 bases, leaving 14 bases not matched to a gene. Germline V gene sequence: CDR1 SGHTA, CDR2 FQGNSA. The CDR3 totals 15 residues. The CDR3 here is CASSLIPRGIGEQFF. CDR3 bases: TGTGCCAGCAGCCTAATTCCCAGGGGGATAGGGGAGCAGTTCTTC.

The J gene is TRBJ2-7, the V gene TRBV12-3 or TRBV12-4, with 7 bases identical to TRBD2. V dropped 9 bases and J dropped 2; count of bases not matched to a gene: 10. This CDR3 has 14 residues. CDR3 loop: CAREIAGPTYEQYF. The CDR3 DNA is TGTGCCAGGGAGATAGCGGGCCCAACCTACGAGCAGTACTTC.

The rearrangement uses TRBV4-2 and TRBJ1-5, with D hard to call. The CDR3 covers 14 residues. CDR1 LGHNA and CDR2 YNFKEQ come from the germline V gene. V was shortened by 0 bases and J by 4 bases, with 7 bases between the two germline ends. The CDR3 here is CASSQETRNQPQHF. The CDR3 DNA reads TGTGCCAGCAGCCAAGAAACCAGGAATCAGCCCCAGCATTTT.

The rearrangement uses TRBV15 and TRBJ2-7; a possible D gene is TRBD1 (6 bases). Trimming pared 3 bases from V and 5 bases from J, leaving 20 bases between. The CDR3 consists of 16 residues. Germline lookup yields CDR1 LNHNV and CDR2 YYDKDF (reference sequence). CDR3 sequence reads: CATSSTGTTFSHEQYF. The DNA of the CDR3 is TGTGCCACCAGCAGTACCGGGACAACGTTTTCCCACGAGCAGTACTTC. The full variable domain, in which reference TRBV15 and TRBJ2-7 provide the parts outside the CDR3, is DAMVIQNPRYQVTQFGKPVTLSCSQTLNHNVMYWYQQKSSQAPKLLFHYYDKDFNNEADTPDNFQSRRPNTSFCFLDIRSPGLGDTAMYLCATSSTGTTFSHEQYFGPGTRLTVT.

This clonotype was recorded many times. The V and J genes are TRBV27 and TRBJ1-2; D not resolved. V lost 3 bases, J lost 0 bases, and 14 bases lay in between. The CDR3 has 16 residues. Germline V CDR1 and CDR2: MNHEY, SMNVEV (reference sequence). The chain's CDR3 is CASSFTPLIANYGYTF. The DNA for the CDR3 is TGTGCCAGCAGTTTTACCCCCCTAATAGCTAACTATGGCTACACCTTC.

The chain carries TRBV29-1 and TRBJ2-3, with unresolved D. Between the trimmed V and J ends, which lost 6 bases and 2 bases, there was a span of 6 bases. The CDR3 runs 11 residues. Germline V gene data show CDR1 as SQVTM and CDR2 as ANQGSEA. In DNA form, the CDR3 reads TGCAGCGTCATGGCCACAGATACGCAGTATTTT. Translation: CSVMATDTQYF.

The V gene is TRBV29-1, the J gene TRBJ2-4, with 7 bases aligning to TRBD2. CDR1 and CDR2 from the germline V gene are SQVTM and ANQGSEA. The CDR3 is 15 amino acids. Losses at the gene ends were 4 bases for V and 1 base for J; bases not matched to a gene: 7. The chain's CDR3 is CSVAQSGDAKNIQYF. CDR3 DNA sequence: TGCAGCGTTGCGCAAAGCGGGGATGCCAAAAACATTCAGTACTTC.

This chain joins TRBV4-2 and TRBJ2-6; the D gene is possibly TRBD1 (5 bases). There are 16 residues in the CDR3. The ends were cut back, 0 bases at V and 2 bases at J, with 8 bases in the middle. Germline assignment: CDR1 LGHNA and CDR2 YNFKEQ. DNA of the CDR3: TGTGCCAGCAGCCAAGACGCACAGGCTGGGGCCAACGTCCTGACTTTC. This translates into CASSQDAQAGANVLTF.

Here the CDR3 reads CASSDGIHTGEQYF. CDR3 bases: TGTGCCAGCAGCGACGGGATTCACACGGGGGAGCAGTACTTC. The chain combines TRBV7-2 with TRBJ2-7; D may be TRBD2 (5 bases). The ends were cut back, 5 bases at V and 7 bases at J, with 18 bases in the middle. CDR1 is SGHTA, CDR2 FQGNSA, per germline. The CDR3 consists of 14 residues.

This clonotype came up many times. V is TRBV4-2 and J is TRBJ2-3; perhaps TRBD2 as D (5 bases). The germline V gene encodes CDR1 LGHNA and CDR2 YNFKEQ. The length of the CDR3 is 13 residues. V lost 4 bases to trimming and J lost 3 bases, with 8 bases between them. The CDR3 nucleotides read TGTGCCAGCAGCCCCCGGGATACAGATACGCAGTATTTT. It codes for CASSPRDTDTQYF.

This clonotype was seen more than once but under ten times. This rearrangement joins TRBV27 to TRBJ2-4; 9 bases map to TRBD2. The CDR3 contains 15 residues. J was trimmed by 13 bases and V by 3 bases; bases with no gene match: 13. Germline V gene sequence: CDR1 MNHEY, CDR2 SMNVEV (reference sequence). The CDR3: CASSFAGGAYNEQYF. The CDR3 DNA is TGTGCCAGCAGTTTCGCGGGAGGGGCCTACAATGAGCAGTACTTC.

The V and J genes are TRBV4-2 and TRBJ2-4; D is possibly TRBD1 (6 bases). TRBJ2-7 matches the DNA end more closely, so the J call is doubtful. Germline CDR1 is LGHNA and CDR2 is YNFKEQ. The CDR3 runs to 14 residues. The CDR3 nucleotides are TGTGCCAGCAGCCAAGAGGGGGCGTCTAGCGAGCAGTACTTC. Amino acid sequence: CASSQEGASSEQYF.

The chain joins TRBV6-5 to TRBJ2-6; the D is unclear. V lost 5 bases to trimming and J lost 4 bases, with 12 bases between them. Germline V gives CDR1 MNHEY, CDR2 SVGAGI. The CDR3 consists of 15 residues. CDR3 in DNA: TGTGCCAGCAGTCCTTTTGCTCTGGGGGCCAACGTCCTGACTTTC. As protein: CASSPFALGANVLTF.

V gene TRBV29-1 combines with J gene TRBJ2-2; tentatively, D is TRBD2 (5 bases). Looked up from germline, CDR1 is SQVTM and CDR2 is ANQGSEA. This CDR3 is 15 amino acids long. V was clipped by 7 bases and J by 6 bases, with 21 bases between them. The CDR3: CSAVGLTLDAGELFF. The CDR3 bases are TGCAGCGCCGTCGGACTGACCCTCGACGCCGGGGAGCTGTTTTTT.

The chain employs TRBV6-2 or TRBV6-3 and TRBJ2-1; 8 bases are a match to TRBD1. Germline loops: CDR1 MNHEY, CDR2 SVGEGT. The CDR3 runs 14 residues. Germline trimming cut 4 bases from V and 7 bases from J; bases unmatched to any gene: 6. This CDR3 is CASSWTGSLNEQFF. CDR3 sequence (DNA): TGTGCCAGCAGTTGGACAGGGTCCTTGAATGAGCAGTTCTTC.

V gene TRBV18 combines with J gene TRBJ1-5; TRBD1 might be the D (5 bases). The V end lost 6 bases, the J end lost 5 bases, and 14 bases lay between the germline ends. The CDR3 loop spans 14 amino acids. In germline, CDR1 is KGHSH, CDR2 LQKENI. CDR3 amino acids: CASSKSGDDQPQHF. In DNA, the CDR3 is TGTGCCAGCTCGAAGTCCGGGGACGATCAGCCCCAGCATTTT.

The genes are TRBV3-1 and TRBJ1-2, with unresolved D. CDR3 length: 14 amino acids. Germline CDR1 LGHDT, CDR2 YNNKEL (reference sequence). Trimming removed 1 base from V and 2 bases from J, with 8 bases in between. The CDR3 DNA is TGTGCCAGCAGCCAAGTGGGTATCAACTATGGCTACACCTTC. It encodes CASSQVGINYGYTF.

This chain uses TRBV20-1 with TRBJ1-1; D not certain. With 5 bases removed from V and 1 base from J, the gap between germline ends came to 14 bases. CDR1 is DFQATT, CDR2 SNEGSKA, per germline (reference sequence). There are 14 residues in the CDR3. CDR3 bases: TGCAGTGCTCCAGTCCCGGCTGGGAACACTGAAGCTTTCTTT. The encoded protein is CSAPVPAGNTEAFF.

V is TRBV6-2 or TRBV6-3 and J is TRBJ2-4, with 9 bases aligning to TRBD2. The CDR3 covers 15 residues. Germline V CDR1 and CDR2: MNHEY, SVGEGT. With V trimmed by 5 bases and J by 6 bases, 8 bases remained unmatched. CDR3 sequence (DNA): TGTGCCAGCAGTCCCCAGCGGGGGGCCCCAAACATTCAGTACTTC. Protein sequence: CASSPQRGAPNIQYF.

This clonotype was seen just once. The chain is built from TRBV7-9 and TRBJ2-3; D is undetermined. The CDR3 is made up of 13 amino acids. Germline CDR1 is SEHNR and CDR2 is FQNEAQ (reference sequence). V lost 2 bases to trimming and J lost 11 bases, with 14 bases between them. Here the CDR3 reads CASSLPDRAGQYF. The CDR3 coding sequence is TGTGCCAGCAGCTTACCAGACCGGGCCGGGCAGTATTTT. The full variable domain, with the rest looked up from reference TRBV7-9 and TRBJ2-3, is DTGVSQNPRHKITKRGQNVTFRCDPISEHNRLYWYRQTLGQGPEFLTYFQNEAQLEKSRLLSDRFSAERPKGSFSTLEIQRTEQGDSAMYLCASSLPDRAGQYFGPGTRLTVL.

The chain combines TRBV7-9 with TRBJ2-7, with 7 bases lining up with TRBD2. The length of the CDR3 is 15 residues. From germline, CDR1 is SEHNR and CDR2 FQNEAQ (reference sequence). The V segment lost 6 bases and the J segment 1 base; nucleotides outside the gene matches: 9. The CDR3 DNA is TGTGCCAGCAGAGGACTAGGATTCACATCCTACGAGCAGTACTTC. It specifies CASRGLGFTSYEQYF.

The chain recombines TRBV7-9 with TRBJ2-7; 7 bases map to TRBD1. CDR3 length: 16 amino acids. In germline, CDR1 is SEHNR, CDR2 FQNEAQ (reference sequence). V lost 5 bases to trimming and J lost 7 bases; unmatched junction nucleotides: 17. In DNA, the CDR3 is TGTGCCAGCAGCGATCAGACCCGGACAGGAGACAATGAGCAGTACTTC. This gives the protein CASSDQTRTGDNEQYF.

The V and J genes are TRBV5-1 and TRBJ2-5, with 7 bases fitting TRBD2. Per germline, CDR1 SGHRS and CDR2 YFSETQ. This CDR3 is 17 amino acids long. V shed 4 bases, J shed 2 bases, and the junction held 14 bases outside the gene matches. The CDR3 DNA reads as TGCGCCAGCAGCCTAGGGCGGCTAGCGGCTTTACAAGAGACCCAGTACTTC. This translates into CASSLGRLAALQETQYF.

The genes are TRBV7-8 and TRBJ1-5; D is unresolved. Germline CDR1 SGHVS, CDR2 FQNEAQ. CDR3 length: 16 amino acids. Trimming removed 5 bases from V and 9 bases from J, with 23 bases in between. The CDR3 region is CASSPSGSGVMTPQHF. The CDR3 coding sequence is TGTGCCAGCAGCCCTAGCGGCAGTGGGGTCATGACGCCCCAGCATTTT.

V is TRBV7-8 and J is TRBJ2-7, with 8 bases fitting TRBD2. The V and J ends lost 5 bases and 6 bases, in that order; junction bases with no gene match: 9. Germline CDR1 and CDR2: SGHVS and FQNEAQ. There are 14 residues in the CDR3. The CDR3 DNA is TGTGCCAGCAGCGACCGTGGACTAGCTGGCGAGCAGTACTTC. It translates to CASSDRGLAGEQYF.

This clonotype was recorded a few times. The chain links TRBV7-9 to TRBJ2-4; unclear D gene. TRBJ2-7 matches the DNA end more closely, so the J call is doubtful. The CDR3 is made up of 14 amino acids. Germline CDR1 is SEHNR and CDR2 is FQNEAQ (reference sequence). The CDR3 nucleotides are TGTGCCAGCAGCTCCGTTCCTTCCGTTTACGAGCAGTACTTC. This gives the protein CASSSVPSVYEQYF.

This clonotype was counted a few times. The genes are TRBV24-1 and TRBJ2-3; 7 bases fit TRBD1. Trimming took 3 bases from V and 2 from J; bases not matched to a gene: 4. The CDR3 extends over 15 amino acids. Germline lookup yields CDR1 KGHDR and CDR2 SFDVKD. CDR3 amino acids: CATSDRQGFTDTQYF. The CDR3 region has the DNA TGTGCCACCAGTGATCGACAGGGTTTCACAGATACGCAGTATTTT.

There are a few counts of this clonotype. This chain uses TRBV7-9 with TRBJ1-1; TRBD1 is a possible D gene (6 bases). Trimming left V 5 bases short and J 1 base short, with 14 bases between. Germline V gene lookup returns CDR1 SEHNR and CDR2 FQNEAQ (reference sequence). There are 15 residues in the CDR3. CDR3 in amino acids: CASSPRGQSNTEAFF. The DNA of the CDR3 is TGTGCCAGCAGCCCCCGGGGGCAGTCGAACACTGAAGCTTTCTTT.